A single T cell receptor (beta chain) is shown here with its context. Its binding antigen is unknown. Qualities for individual bases were not recorded, and no much larger clone is one base off. Libraries came from the immunoSEQ multiplex PCR assay. The authors' pipeline ran thus. A statistical classification framework was built for diagnosing cytomegalovirus status from the catalog of TCR beta chain sequences. The table was pulled from immuneACCESS by TCRdb, which kept in-frame rearrangements only. Such tables lose some clones; where checked, under half of the loss comes from unresolved V genes, and the rest has no known cause. The DNA gave D and trimming, while V, J and clone size come from that table. The table for this sample lists about 140,000 clones; about 94% of them were counted only once. The leading ten clones occupy about 1.7% of the sample. This sample was included in a study of cytomegalovirus exposure and HLA in healthy donors (TCRdb year 2017). For the wider study: According to a later analysis, one platform produced both the approximately 110 validation repertoires and the roughly 660 repertoires of the first cohort. Besides the first cohort of around 700 subjects, a separate validation cohort made up of around 120 different subjects was used. High-throughput TCR immunosequencing, statistical association of individual TCRs with disease status, and machine learning were combined to predict cytomegalovirus infection status. The aim of the study was to test whether cataloging public T cell receptors could identify signatures of past pathogen exposure.

Donors formed part of the validation cohort, which comprised 120 subjects and was distinct from the first cohort of under 850 subjects. The CDR3, from cysteine to phenylalanine, totals 14 residues. Of the read, only the CDR3 DNA is kept; its 42 bases are in frame from base 1. V is trimmed back by 8 bases and J by 3 bases, and the junction contains 6 bases that no gene match accounts for. The germline V gene provides CDR1 MGHDK and CDR2 SYGVNS. What the authors observed across the whole study: The study gave a list of 150 to 200 TCR beta chains associated with cytomegalovirus. Most TCR sequences were seen in very few donors, while some public TCRs were found in many individuals. According to the authors, the approach could potentially be generalized to other disease states and immunological phenotypes. In vitro tests confirmed that a few of the cytomegalovirus-associated TCR beta chains recognize cytomegalovirus antigens. A later analysis lacked HLA typing for the validation cohort, so it scored co-occurrence in that cohort across all 110 or so repertoires. Subsequent analysis determined that TCRs grouped into clusters in the first cohort also showed a tendency toward co-occurrence across the roughly 110 validation repertoires, and 94% of cluster scores exceeded 0. Cytomegalovirus status was reported to be diagnosed by the classifier with high specificity and sensitivity in both the original and validation cohorts.

The TCR originated in a man aged 18 to 29 in good health and CMV-seropositive. Sequencing input: PBMCs. The chain joins TRBV25-1 to TRBJ2-2; TRBD1 agrees with 7 junctional bases. The sequence in DNA is TGTGCCAGCCAGACAGGGAGTGACACCGGGGAGCTGTTTTTT. Translated, it reads CASQTGSDTGELFF.